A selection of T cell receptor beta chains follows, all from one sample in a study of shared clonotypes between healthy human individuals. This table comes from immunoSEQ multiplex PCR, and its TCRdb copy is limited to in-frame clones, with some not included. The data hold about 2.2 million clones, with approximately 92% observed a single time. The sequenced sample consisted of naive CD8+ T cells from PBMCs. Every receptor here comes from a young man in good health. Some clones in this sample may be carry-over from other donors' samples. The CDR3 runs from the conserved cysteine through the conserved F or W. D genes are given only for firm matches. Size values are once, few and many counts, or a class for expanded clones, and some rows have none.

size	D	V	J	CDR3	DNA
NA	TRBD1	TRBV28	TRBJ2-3	CASSLYGTGESTDTQYF	TGTGCCAGCAGTTTATACGGGACAGGGGAGAGCACAGATACGCAGTATTTT
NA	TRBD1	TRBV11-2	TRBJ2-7	CASSHWQQGAYEQYF	TGTGCCAGCAGCCACTGGCAGCAGGGGGCCTACGAGCAGTACTTC
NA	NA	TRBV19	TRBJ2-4	CASSTPGVKNIQYF	TGTGCCAGTAGTACTCCAGGGGTCAAAAACATTCAGTACTTC
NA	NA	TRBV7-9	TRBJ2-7	CASSQPADGGLEQYF	TGTGCCAGCAGCCAACCAGCGGACGGTGGTTTAGAGCAGTACTTC
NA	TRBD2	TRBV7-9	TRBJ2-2	CASSLSLAGGRTGELFF	TGTGCCAGCAGCTTATCGTTGGCGGGAGGTCGCACCGGGGAGCTGTTTTTT
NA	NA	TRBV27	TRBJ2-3	CASSLWGAGSTDTQYF	TGTGCCAGCAGTTTATGGGGGGCGGGAAGCACAGATACGCAGTATTTT
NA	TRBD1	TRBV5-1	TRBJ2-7	CASSVRTGGYEQYF	TGCGCCAGCAGCGTGAGGACAGGTGGTTACGAGCAGTACTTC
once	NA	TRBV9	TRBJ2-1	CASSVYTGAGNEQFF	TGTGCCAGCAGCGTTTACACCGGGGCCGGGAATGAGCAGTTCTTC
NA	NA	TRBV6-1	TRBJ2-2	CASSEVGPNTGELFF	TGTGCCAGCAGTGAAGTTGGTCCCAACACCGGGGAGCTGTTTTTT
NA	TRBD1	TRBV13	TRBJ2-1	CASSLSPDRVGNEQFF	TGTGCCAGCAGCTTAAGTCCGGACAGGGTAGGGAATGAGCAGTTCTTC
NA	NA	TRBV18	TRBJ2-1	CASSPASWNEQFF	TGTGCCAGCTCACCGGCTAGCTGGAATGAGCAGTTCTTC
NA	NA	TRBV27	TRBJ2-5	CASSLSIRYQETQYF	TGTGCCAGCAGTTTAAGCATCAGATACCAAGAGACCCAGTACTTC
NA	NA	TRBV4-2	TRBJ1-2	CASSQRENYGYTF	TGTGCCAGCAGCCAAAGGGAGAACTATGGCTACACCTTC
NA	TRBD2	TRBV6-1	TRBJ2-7	CASILLAGGPYEQYF	TGTGCAAGCATCTTACTAGCGGGAGGGCCCTACGAGCAGTACTTC
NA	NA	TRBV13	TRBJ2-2	CASRMGGGTGELFF	TGTGCCAGCAGGATGGGGGGTGGCACCGGGGAGCTGTTTTTT
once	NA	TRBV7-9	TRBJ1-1	CASSFPSTEAFF	TGTGCCAGCAGCTTCCCAAGCACTGAAGCTTTCTTT
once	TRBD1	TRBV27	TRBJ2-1	CASSSRTGYNEQFF	TGTGCCAGCAGTTCAAGGACAGGCTACAATGAGCAGTTCTTC
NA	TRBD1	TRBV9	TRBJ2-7	CASSSQGAPGSYEQYF	TGTGCCAGCAGCTCTCAGGGGGCGCCGGGCTCCTACGAGCAGTACTTC
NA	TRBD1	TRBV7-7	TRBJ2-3	CASSPGQDRQYF	TGTGCCAGCAGCCCTGGACAGGACCGGCAGTATTTT
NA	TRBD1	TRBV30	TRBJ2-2	CAWIGTGKTGELFF	TGTGCCTGGATAGGGACAGGGAAAACCGGGGAGCTGTTTTTT
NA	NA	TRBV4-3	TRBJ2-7	CASSQWSGNEQYF	TGCGCCAGCAGCCAATGGAGTGGAAACGAGCAGTACTTC
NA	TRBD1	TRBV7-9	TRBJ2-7	CASSWGQHVPYEQYF	TGTGCCAGCAGCTGGGGACAGCATGTTCCCTACGAGCAGTACTTC
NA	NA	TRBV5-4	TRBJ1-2	CASSYGPGSSNGYTF	TGTGCCAGCAGCTATGGACCGGGAAGTTCAAATGGCTACACCTTC
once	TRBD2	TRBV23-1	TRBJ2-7	CASSQSIVGGPRHSYEQYF	TGCGCCAGCAGTCAATCGATAGTGGGAGGGCCTAGACACTCCTACGAGCAGTACTTC
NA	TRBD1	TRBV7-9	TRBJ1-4	CASSSRQGGNEKLFF	TGTGCCAGCAGCTCTCGACAGGGGGGTAATGAAAAACTGTTTTTT
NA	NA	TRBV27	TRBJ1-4	CASSNYMRGATNEKLFF	TGTGCCAGCAGCAATTATATGAGGGGAGCGACTAATGAAAAACTGTTTTTT
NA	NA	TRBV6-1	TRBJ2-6	CASSGWTAQVLTF	TGTGCCAGCAGTGGGTGGACAGCTCAGGTCCTGACTTTC
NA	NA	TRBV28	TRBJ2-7	CASNPGGDYEQYF	TGTGCCAGCAATCCCGGTGGAGACTACGAGCAGTACTTC
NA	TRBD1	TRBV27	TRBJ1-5	CASIHRQGGQPQHF	TGTGCCAGCATTCACAGACAGGGGGGTCAGCCCCAGCATTTT
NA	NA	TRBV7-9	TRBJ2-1	CASSLGFESSYNEQFF	TGTGCCAGCAGCTTAGGGTTCGAGAGCTCCTACAATGAGCAGTTCTTC
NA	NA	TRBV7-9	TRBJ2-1	CASSLAGGLHLSYNEQFF	TGTGCCAGCAGCTTAGCCGGAGGATTGCACCTCTCCTACAATGAGCAGTTCTTC
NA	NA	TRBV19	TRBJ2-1	CASSFAASNEQFF	TGTGCCAGTAGTTTTGCGGCCTCTAATGAGCAGTTCTTC
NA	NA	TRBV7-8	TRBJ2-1	CASSREDEQFF	TGTGCCAGCAGCCGCGAGGATGAGCAGTTCTTC